Listed below are T cell receptor beta chains from one sample, sequenced in a study of T cells after posttransplantation cyclophosphamide. The protocol was immunoSEQ multiplex PCR, while the TCRdb copy is restricted to in-frame clones and leaves out a portion. The table lists fewer than 3,000 clones, around 67% of them singletons. The sample consisted of PBMCs. All receptors come from a man aged 25-45 years with a blood cancer, CMV-positive, and with a related stem cell donor. The CDR3 runs from the conserved cysteine through the conserved F or W. Fields, in order: J gene, clone size, V gene, D gene, CDR3 protein, CDR3 DNA. A D gene is named only where the DNA matches it firmly. Expanded clones are given a class, and other clones once, few, many or no size at all.

j_gene: TRBJ1-1
abundance: once
v_gene: TRBV9
d_gene: TRBD1
CDR3aa: CASSVEGTGDPNTEAFF
CDR3nt: TGTGCCAGCAGCGTAGAAGGGACAGGGGACCCGAACACTGAAGCTTTCTTT

j_gene: TRBJ2-1
abundance: -
v_gene: TRBV5-1
d_gene: -
CDR3aa: CASNSGVSGNEQFF
CDR3nt: TGCGCCAGCAATTCCGGCGTGTCGGGGAATGAGCAGTTCTTC

j_gene: TRBJ2-7
abundance: -
v_gene: TRBV6-1
d_gene: -
CDR3aa: CASIVEGRRTYEQYF
CDR3nt: TGTGCCAGCATCGTAGAGGGGAGGAGAACCTACGAGCAGTACTTC

j_gene: TRBJ2-7
abundance: -
v_gene: TRBV29-1
d_gene: -
CDR3aa: CSVARDVGQYF
CDR3nt: TGCAGCGTTGCTCGGGATGTCGGGCAGTACTTC

j_gene: TRBJ2-1
abundance: -
v_gene: TRBV9
d_gene: -
CDR3aa: CASSVAGSRSYNEQFF
CDR3nt: TGTGCCAGCAGCGTAGCCGGGAGTAGGTCCTACAATGAGCAGTTCTTC

j_gene: TRBJ2-3
abundance: -
v_gene: TRBV28
d_gene: -
CDR3aa: CASKERNTDTQYF
CDR3nt: TGTGCCAGCAAAGAGCGGAACACAGATACGCAGTATTTT

j_gene: TRBJ2-3
abundance: -
v_gene: TRBV5-1
d_gene: TRBD1
CDR3aa: CASSMTGWSTDTQYF
CDR3nt: TGCGCCAGCAGCATGACAGGGTGGAGCACAGATACGCAGTATTTT

j_gene: TRBJ2-1
abundance: once
v_gene: TRBV28
d_gene: TRBD1
CDR3aa: CASSLGTAPYNEQFF
CDR3nt: TGTGCCAGCAGTTTAGGGACAGCGCCCTACAATGAGCAGTTCTTC

j_gene: TRBJ1-5
abundance: -
v_gene: TRBV7-2
d_gene: -
CDR3aa: CASSPRSPGEPQHF
CDR3nt: TGTGCCAGCAGCCCCAGGTCCCCAGGGGAGCCCCAGCATTTT

j_gene: TRBJ2-2
abundance: -
v_gene: TRBV5-4
d_gene: -
CDR3aa: CASSSFANTGELFF
CDR3nt: TGTGCCAGCAGCTCGTTCGCGAACACCGGGGAGCTGTTTTTT

j_gene: TRBJ1-1
abundance: -
v_gene: TRBV10-3
d_gene: -
CDR3aa: CAISEVWSTEAFF
CDR3nt: TGTGCCATCAGTGAAGTGTGGAGCACTGAAGCTTTCTTT

j_gene: TRBJ2-1
abundance: -
v_gene: TRBV10-3
d_gene: -
CDR3aa: CAIKGAGNNEQFF
CDR3nt: TGTGCCATCAAAGGGGCGGGGAACAATGAGCAGTTCTTC

j_gene: TRBJ1-6
abundance: -
v_gene: TRBV4-2
d_gene: -
CDR3aa: CASSQGEGGESNSPLHF
CDR3nt: TGTGCCAGCAGCCAAGGGGAGGGCGGGGAGAGTAATTCACCCCTCCACTTT

j_gene: TRBJ2-1
abundance: few
v_gene: TRBV30
d_gene: TRBD1
CDR3aa: CAWSWGTGGINEQFF
CDR3nt: TGTGCCTGGAGTTGGGGGACAGGGGGCATCAATGAGCAGTTCTTC

j_gene: TRBJ1-2
abundance: -
v_gene: TRBV19
d_gene: TRBD1
CDR3aa: CASGQGIGNYGYTF
CDR3nt: TGTGCCAGCGGACAGGGGATCGGGAACTATGGCTACACCTTC

j_gene: TRBJ1-2
abundance: -
v_gene: TRBV15
d_gene: TRBD1
CDR3aa: CATSRSDRGNGYTF
CDR3nt: TGTGCCACCAGCAGGTCCGACAGGGGAAACGGCTACACCTTC

j_gene: TRBJ2-2
abundance: -
v_gene: TRBV28
d_gene: TRBD1
CDR3aa: CASSITGQTKTGELFF
CDR3nt: TGTGCCAGCAGTATAACGGGACAGACGAAAACCGGGGAGCTGTTTTTT

j_gene: TRBJ2-7
abundance: -
v_gene: TRBV20-1
d_gene: TRBD1
CDR3aa: CSARQGEQYF
CDR3nt: TGCAGTGCTCGACAGGGCGAGCAGTACTTC

j_gene: TRBJ2-7
abundance: -
v_gene: TRBV7-6
d_gene: TRBD2
CDR3aa: CASSSGLAGGFDEQYF
CDR3nt: TGTGCCAGCAGCTCCGGACTAGCGGGAGGATTCGACGAGCAGTACTTC

j_gene: TRBJ2-5
abundance: -
v_gene: TRBV7-2
d_gene: -
CDR3aa: CASSPQSAARETQYF
CDR3nt: TGTGCCAGCAGCCCTCAGTCGGCTGCCAGGGAGACCCAGTACTTC

j_gene: TRBJ1-1
abundance: once
v_gene: TRBV25-1
d_gene: TRBD1
CDR3aa: CASSGQGVTEAFF
CDR3nt: TGTGCCAGCAGTGGACAGGGAGTCACTGAAGCTTTCTTT

j_gene: TRBJ2-7
abundance: -
v_gene: TRBV7-9
d_gene: -
CDR3aa: CASSPRDLTYEQYF
CDR3nt: TGTGCCAGCAGCCCCAGGGATTTAACCTACGAGCAGTACTTC

j_gene: TRBJ1-2
abundance: once
v_gene: TRBV4-1
d_gene: -
CDR3aa: CASSQDRTGQYGYTF
CDR3nt: TGCGCCAGCAGCCAAGATAGAACAGGGCAGTATGGCTACACCTTC

j_gene: TRBJ2-3
abundance: once
v_gene: TRBV19
d_gene: TRBD1
CDR3aa: CASRTGQGGTDTQYF
CDR3nt: TGTGCCAGTAGAACCGGACAGGGGGGAACAGATACGCAGTATTTT

j_gene: TRBJ2-7
abundance: -
v_gene: TRBV6-5
d_gene: TRBD1
CDR3aa: CASRGTGVAEQYF
CDR3nt: TGTGCCAGCAGGGGGACAGGGGTCGCCGAGCAGTACTTC

j_gene: TRBJ1-5
abundance: -
v_gene: TRBV19
d_gene: -
CDR3aa: CASSRGGGQPQHF
CDR3nt: TGTGCCAGTAGCCGGGGGGGTGGGCAGCCCCAGCATTTT

j_gene: TRBJ2-5
abundance: few
v_gene: TRBV4-1
d_gene: TRBD2
CDR3aa: CASSQEASGRQTQYF
CDR3nt: TGCGCCAGCAGCCAAGAGGCTAGCGGGAGACAGACCCAGTACTTC

j_gene: TRBJ1-2
abundance: -
v_gene: TRBV7-2
d_gene: -
CDR3aa: CASSQRSGTNYGYTF
CDR3nt: TGTGCCAGCAGCCAAAGATCGGGGACTAACTATGGCTACACCTTC

j_gene: TRBJ1-5
abundance: once
v_gene: TRBV27
d_gene: -
CDR3aa: CASSPIERDNQPQHF
CDR3nt: TGTGCCAGCAGTCCCATCGAGAGGGACAATCAGCCCCAGCATTTT

j_gene: TRBJ1-2
abundance: -
v_gene: TRBV2
d_gene: TRBD1
CDR3aa: CASSWDRGRNGYTF
CDR3nt: TGTGCCAGCAGTTGGGACAGGGGGCGGAATGGCTACACCTTC

j_gene: TRBJ1-2
abundance: large
v_gene: TRBV6-5
d_gene: -
CDR3aa: CASSYSDIYGYTF
CDR3nt: TGTGCCAGCAGTTACTCAGACATCTATGGCTACACCTTC

j_gene: TRBJ2-1
abundance: -
v_gene: TRBV7-3
d_gene: TRBD2
CDR3aa: CASSFSGRLSDEQFF
CDR3nt: TGTGCCAGCAGCTTCAGCGGGAGACTAAGCGATGAGCAGTTCTTC

j_gene: TRBJ2-3
abundance: few
v_gene: TRBV6-8
d_gene: -
CDR3aa: CASSYPDTQYF
CDR3nt: TGTGCCAGCAGTTACCCGGATACGCAGTATTTT

j_gene: TRBJ1-1
abundance: -
v_gene: TRBV29-1
d_gene: -
CDR3aa: CSVEVGGNTEAFF
CDR3nt: TGCAGCGTTGAAGTGGGAGGGAACACTGAAGCTTTCTTT

j_gene: TRBJ2-7
abundance: -
v_gene: TRBV4-3
d_gene: -
CDR3aa: CASSQGIQQTYEQYF
CDR3nt: TGCGCCAGCAGCCAAGGTATCCAACAGACCTACGAGCAGTACTTC

j_gene: TRBJ2-3
abundance: -
v_gene: TRBV12-5
d_gene: TRBD1
CDR3aa: CASGGQGGTDTQYF
CDR3nt: TGTGCTAGTGGGGGACAGGGGGGCACAGATACGCAGTATTTT

j_gene: TRBJ2-5
abundance: -
v_gene: TRBV28
d_gene: -
CDR3aa: CASSLNGETQYF
CDR3nt: TGTGCCAGCAGTTTAAACGGAGAGACCCAGTACTTC

j_gene: TRBJ2-7
abundance: -
v_gene: TRBV28
d_gene: TRBD1
CDR3aa: CASSRSTGTGVRYEQYF
CDR3nt: TGTGCCAGCAGTCGATCCACCGGGACAGGGGTAAGGTACGAGCAGTACTTC

j_gene: TRBJ1-3
abundance: -
v_gene: TRBV5-1
d_gene: -
CDR3aa: CASSSNSGNTIYF
CDR3nt: TGCGCCAGCAGCTCAAACTCTGGAAACACCATATATTTT

j_gene: TRBJ2-1
abundance: few
v_gene: TRBV19
d_gene: TRBD2
CDR3aa: CASSVSGGVDRNEQFF
CDR3nt: TGTGCCAGTAGTGTCAGCGGGGGGGTTGATCGCAATGAGCAGTTCTTC

j_gene: TRBJ1-1
abundance: few
v_gene: TRBV5-1
d_gene: -
CDR3aa: CASSLYLNTEAFF
CDR3nt: TGTGCCAGCAGCTTGTATCTGAACACTGAAGCTTTCTTT

j_gene: TRBJ1-4
abundance: -
v_gene: TRBV15
d_gene: -
CDR3aa: CATSRGLTNEKLFF
CDR3nt: TGTGCCACCAGCAGAGGACTGACTAATGAAAAACTGTTTTTT

j_gene: TRBJ2-1
abundance: -
v_gene: TRBV28
d_gene: TRBD2
CDR3aa: CASSSISWGGANEQFF
CDR3nt: TGTGCCAGCAGTTCGATATCTTGGGGAGGGGCCAATGAGCAGTTCTTC